This T cell receptor delta chain stems from a study of gamma-delta T cells after stem cell transplantation. V was cut by 3 bases and J by 0 bases, with 26 bases left in between. Germline CDR1 is TSWWSYY and CDR2 is QGS. The CDR3 consists of 20 residues. TCRdb re-called the RT-PCR reads with CATT. The sample lists fewer than 4,500 delta-chain clones, about an eighth occurring once. This clone was seen a handful of times. Sequenced input: gamma-delta T cells. The TCR sequence derives from a human donor. It is not recorded whose cells these are; they may come from a transplant donor. The chain couples TRDV1 to TRDJ1, with D maybe TRDD2 (9 bases). The CDR3 sequence is CALGDLRPSYVLGDTDKLIF. DNA of the CDR3: TGTGCTCTTGGGGATCTGAGGCCTTCCTACGTACTGGGGGACACCGATAAACTCATCTTT.